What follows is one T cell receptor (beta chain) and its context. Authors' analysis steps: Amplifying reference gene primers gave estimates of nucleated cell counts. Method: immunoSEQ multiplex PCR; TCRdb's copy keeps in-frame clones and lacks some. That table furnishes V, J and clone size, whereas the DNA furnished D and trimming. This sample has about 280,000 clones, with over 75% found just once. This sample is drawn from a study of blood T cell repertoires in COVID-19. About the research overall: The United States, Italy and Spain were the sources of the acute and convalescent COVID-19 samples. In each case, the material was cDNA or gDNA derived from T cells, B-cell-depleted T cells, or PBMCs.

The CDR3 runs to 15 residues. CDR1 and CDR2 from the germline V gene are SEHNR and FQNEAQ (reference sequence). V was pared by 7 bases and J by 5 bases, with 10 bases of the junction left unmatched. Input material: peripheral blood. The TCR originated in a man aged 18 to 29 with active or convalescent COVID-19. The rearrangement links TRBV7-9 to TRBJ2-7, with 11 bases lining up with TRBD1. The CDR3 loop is CASTRTRTGGDEQYF. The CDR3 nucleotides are TGTGCCAGCACCCGGACCCGGACAGGGGGCGACGAGCAGTACTTC.